These 22 T cell receptor beta chains were all obtained from the same sample, sequenced in a study of CD8 T cells in ankylosing spondylitis. Study findings and constraints: Characteristic of ankylosing spondylitis blood, it appeared, was a TCR beta motif comprising several highly homologous variants.

For these receptors, no antigen is known. TCRdb analysed the 5' RACE reads with MiXCR anew, one entry per CDR3 protein. The data hold 450,000 to 550,000 distinct CDR3 sequences, with 5.3% observed a single time. The specimen sequenced was blood, either unsorted or a sorted T cell fraction (not recorded which). Every receptor here comes from a male donor with ankylosing spondylitis.

The chain carries TRBV3-1 and TRBJ2-3; D call uncertain. The CDR3 is 12 residues long. The ends were cut back, 0 bases at V and 12 bases at J, with 10 bases in the middle. Germline CDR1 reads LGHDT; CDR2 reads YNNKEL (reference sequence). CDR3 protein: CASSQDSAIQYF. DNA for the CDR3: TGTGCCAGCAGCCAAGATTCAGCTATACAGTATTTT.

This clonotype was seen ten or more times. This chain joins TRBV7-2 and TRBJ1-2; no clear D. V was clipped by 3 bases and J by 9 bases, with 17 bases between them. The CDR3 is made up of 14 amino acids. CDR1 is SGHTA and CDR2 is FQGNSA in the germline V gene. CDR3 sequence reads: CASSFQTRGESYTF. The CDR3 nucleotides read TGTGCCAGCAGCTTCCAAACGCGGGGAGAGAGCTACACCTTC.

This clonotype was found many times. The V gene is TRBV7-8, the J gene TRBJ2-3; D gene uncertain. Trimming pared 4 bases from V and 2 bases from J, leaving 13 bases between. The CDR3 consists of 15 residues. The V gene's germline CDR1 is SGHVS and CDR2 FQNEAQ. The chain's CDR3 is CASSSDPPVTDTQYF. The CDR3 DNA is TGTGCCAGCAGCTCGGACCCTCCTGTCACAGATACGCAGTATTTT. The full variable domain, its missing parts supplied by reference TRBV7-8 and TRBJ2-3, is GAGVSQSPRYKVAKRGQDVALRCDPISGHVSLFWYQQALGQGPEFLTYFQNEAQLDKSGLPSDRFFAERPEGSVSTLKIQRTQQEDSAVYLCASSSDPPVTDTQYFGPGTRLTVL.

This clonotype was counted ten times or more. This chain links TRBV11-2 with TRBJ1-5; weak D call: TRBD1 (5 bases). The CDR3 has 19 residues. Germline CDR1 and CDR2: SGHAT and FQNNGV. Between the trimmed V and J ends, which lost 0 bases and 0 bases, there was a span of 18 bases. The CDR3 DNA reads as TGTGCCAGCAGCTTAGATTACAGGAAACCCTCGTATAGCAATCAGCCCCAGCATTTT. Its protein product is CASSLDYRKPSYSNQPQHF.

This clonotype was seen many times. J is TRBJ1-2 and V is TRBV4-2; the D gene is possibly TRBD1 (6 bases). The CDR3 is made up of 14 amino acids. Per the germline V gene, CDR1 is LGHNA and CDR2 is YNFKEQ. V was cut by 4 bases and J by 5 bases, with 14 bases left in between. CDR3 region: CASSPSGGRYGYTF. In DNA, the CDR3 is TGTGCCAGCAGCCCCTCGGGGGGGCGATATGGCTACACCTTC.

A few counts support this clonotype. The gene calls are TRBV28 and TRBJ1-4, with a weak D call TRBD1 (5 bases). Germline V gives CDR1 MDHEN, CDR2 SYDVKM. V was pared by 3 bases and J by 5 bases, with 10 bases between. CDR3 length: 14 residues. This chain's CDR3 is CASSFRGENEKLFF. As DNA, the CDR3 is TGTGCCAGCAGTTTTCGGGGGGAAAATGAAAAACTGTTTTTT.

This clonotype was picked up a small number of times. Mismatch with germline at one junction end may stem from a read error. J is TRBJ2-3 and V is TRBV7-7, with 15 nucleotides matching TRBD2. Germline V gives CDR1 SSHAT, CDR2 FNYEAQ (reference sequence). The CDR3 is 14 residues long. The CDR3 coding sequence is TGTGCTAGCAGCTTTGGACTAGCGGGAGGGCAGCAGTATTTT. It is translated as CASSFGLAGGQQYF.

This clonotype was recorded a few times. The chain carries TRBV14 and TRBJ2-2; 10 nucleotides match TRBD2. CDR1 is SGHDN and CDR2 is FVKESK in the germline V gene. The CDR3 runs to 17 residues. The trim removed 1 base at V and 3 bases at J, leaving 5 bases unmatched. CDR3: CASSQGATSGDTGELFF. The CDR3 DNA reads as TGTGCCAGCAGCCAAGGGGCCACTAGCGGGGACACCGGGGAGCTGTTTTTT.

In its sample, this clonotype was seen many times. The chain is built from TRBV4-3 and TRBJ1-2; the D gene is possibly TRBD1 (5 bases). Germline CDR1 LGHNA, CDR2 YSLEER. The V gene lost 4 bases and the J gene lost 4 bases, with 16 bases spanning the gap. The CDR3 runs to 15 residues. The CDR3 DNA reads as TGCGCCAGCAGCCTCACCCCCAGGGAGTCCTATGGCTACACCTTC. Translated: CASSLTPRESYGYTF.

This clonotype appeared many times. This chain links TRBV5-1 with TRBJ2-1, with TRBD2 matching over 8 bases. CDR3 size: 16 residues. The ends lost 2 bases at V and 1 base at J; junction bases unmatched: 5. Germline V CDR1 and CDR2: SGHRS, YFSETQ. Here the CDR3 reads CASSLRSGGSYNEQFF. CDR3 in DNA: TGCGCCAGCAGCTTAAGGAGCGGGGGTTCCTACAATGAGCAGTTCTTC.

This clonotype was detected many times. This chain uses TRBV29-1 with TRBJ2-7; D could derive from TRBD1 or TRBD2 (7 bases each). Deletions cut 6 bases from V and 1 base from J, with 16 bases between. The CDR3 is 14 residues long. From germline, CDR1 is SQVTM and CDR2 ANQGSEA. The CDR3 DNA sequence: TGCAGCGTCGGGTACAGGGGAGGGTCCTACGAGCAGTACTTC. It specifies CSVGYRGGSYEQYF.

This clonotype showed up many times. The DNA of the CDR3 is TGCGCCAGCAGCCGGACAGGGATAGATACGCAGTATTTT. Translating gives CASSRTGIDTQYF. V gene TRBV4-3 combines with J gene TRBJ2-3, with 8 nucleotides matching TRBD1. The germline V gene has CDR1 LGHNA and CDR2 YSLEER. Losses at the gene ends were 4 bases for V and 5 bases for J; bases not matched to a gene: 2. CDR3 length: 13 residues.

This clonotype was recorded many times. The chain uses TRBV6-1 and TRBJ1-3, with D tentatively TRBD1 (6 bases). Trimming removed 5 bases at V and 0 bases at J, with 8 bases between. The CDR3 has 14 amino acids. CDR1 MNHNS and CDR2 SASEGT come from the germline V gene. CDR3 amino acids: CASSLDSSGNTIYF. The CDR3 coding sequence is TGTGCCAGCAGTCTGGACAGCTCTGGAAACACCATATATTTT.

This clonotype was seen ten or more times. Here the CDR3 DNA reads TGTGCCATCTCCTCACCCCCCAAAAACATTCAGTACTTC. Encoded protein: CAISSPPKNIQYF. The chain couples TRBV10-3 to TRBJ2-4; D unclear. V was shortened by 8 bases and J by 2 bases, with 10 bases between the two germline ends. The V gene's germline CDR1 is ENHRY and CDR2 SYGVKD. The CDR3 contains 13 residues.

In this sample, this clonotype turned up a few times. This chain links TRBV6-5 with TRBJ2-7; 8 bases line up with TRBD1. V shed 7 bases and J 12 bases; nucleotides not matched to a gene: 20. The CDR3 runs 15 residues. The V gene's germline CDR1 is MNHEY and CDR2 SVGAGI. CDR3: CASTSPGTGNWEAYF. In DNA, the CDR3 is TGTGCCAGCACTTCTCCCGGGACAGGCAATTGGGAGGCGTACTTC.

This clonotype has ten or more counts. The chain employs TRBV29-1 and TRBJ1-5; TRBD1 matches 8 bases. With V trimmed by 6 bases and J by 6 bases, 7 bases remained unmatched. This CDR3 contains 13 residues. Germline-derived CDR1 and CDR2 are SQVTM and ANQGSEA. CDR3 nucleotides: TGCAGCGTCAGACAGGGGTTTGGTCAGCCCCAGCATTTT. The encoded protein is CSVRQGFGQPQHF.

In this sample, this clonotype turned up many times. A read error may account for a junction end that differs from germline. The chain uses TRBV7-2 and TRBJ2-7, with TRBD2 matching over 12 bases. CDR3 length: 14 amino acids. Germline V gives CDR1 SGHTA, CDR2 FQGNSA. CDR3 in amino acids: CASSLTSGSPLRDF. In DNA form, the CDR3 reads TGTGCCAGCAGCCTGACTAGCGGGAGCCCTCTGCGGGACTTC.

This clonotype was detected ten times or more. The chain has TRBV29-1 and TRBJ2-7, with D possibly matching TRBD2 (5 bases). V lost 7 bases, J lost 6 bases, and 19 bases lay in between. The V gene's germline CDR1 is SQVTM and CDR2 ANQGSEA. The CDR3 contains 13 residues. Here the CDR3 reads CSAEGTPDGEQYF. DNA for the CDR3: TGCAGCGCCGAGGGCACTCCCGACGGCGAGCAGTACTTC.

This clonotype was counted at least ten times. The rearrangement links TRBV6-5 to TRBJ1-2; the D is unclear. The CDR3 extends over 14 amino acids. The V end lost 2 bases, the J end lost 3 bases, and 10 bases lay between the germline ends. Germline V gene lookup returns CDR1 MNHEY and CDR2 SVGAGI. In nucleotides, the CDR3 is TGTGCCAGCAGTTACACTGGTCAAGACTATGGCTACACCTTC. It is translated as CASSYTGQDYGYTF.

This clonotype was detected many times. The chain employs TRBV20-1 and TRBJ1-2; D uncertain. V dropped 3 bases and J dropped 2 bases, with 7 bases sitting between them. Germline loops: CDR1 DFQATT, CDR2 SNEGSKA (reference sequence). The CDR3 has 12 residues. The DNA of the CDR3 is TGCAGTGCTAGTCTCCGAAACTATGGCTACACCTTC. Translation gives CSASLRNYGYTF.

The gene calls are TRBV14 and TRBJ2-5, with TRBD1 as a possible D gene (5 bases). V dropped 4 bases and J dropped 1 base, with 13 bases sitting between them. CDR1 is SGHDN and CDR2 is FVKESK in the germline V gene. CDR3 length equals 15 residues. The CDR3: CASSRRQFIQETQYF. In DNA, the CDR3 is TGTGCCAGCAGCCGTAGACAGTTTATCCAAGAGACCCAGTACTTC.

The sample holds a few counts of this clonotype. A read error is possible here, since a much larger clone lies one base away. This rearrangement joins TRBV20-1 to TRBJ2-3; D is ambiguous. The CDR3 is 12 residues long. CDR1 is DFQATT, CDR2 SNEGSKA, per germline (reference sequence). The germline V and J ends were trimmed by 5 bases and 4 bases, with 10 bases remaining between them. CDR3 nucleotides: TGCAGTGCTTACGGGTCCCCAGATACGCAGTATTTT. Protein sequence: CSAYGSPDTQYF.